This TCR beta chain was identified during a study of vaccination and CD4 T cells after COVID-19. To note about this clonotype: Its antigen is unknown.

Treatment noted: approximately nine-day PBMC culture with coronavirus spike peptide pools or control peptides (ViraFEST assay). Cultured CD4+ T cells had their DNA profiled by the Oncomine TCR Beta short-read assay. TCRdb reprocessed the PCR reads via MiXCR and lists one record per CDR3 protein. Here the sample spans about 14,000 distinct CDR3 sequences, around 73% being singletons. This receptor was obtained from a human donor who had recovered from COVID-19. Sequenced: CD4+ T cells from blood, cultured in vitro.

CDR3 bases: TGCAGTGCTTCCTCTAGCGGGAGGGCCGCCGGGGAGCTGTTTTTT. Amino acid sequence: CSASSSGRAAGELFF. This sequence joins TRBV20-1 and TRBJ2-2; the match to TRBD2 covers 12 bases. V lost 5 bases to trimming and J lost 6 bases; unmatched junction nucleotides: 7. CDR1 DFQATT and CDR2 SNEGSKA come from the germline V gene (reference sequence). This CDR3 has 15 amino acids.